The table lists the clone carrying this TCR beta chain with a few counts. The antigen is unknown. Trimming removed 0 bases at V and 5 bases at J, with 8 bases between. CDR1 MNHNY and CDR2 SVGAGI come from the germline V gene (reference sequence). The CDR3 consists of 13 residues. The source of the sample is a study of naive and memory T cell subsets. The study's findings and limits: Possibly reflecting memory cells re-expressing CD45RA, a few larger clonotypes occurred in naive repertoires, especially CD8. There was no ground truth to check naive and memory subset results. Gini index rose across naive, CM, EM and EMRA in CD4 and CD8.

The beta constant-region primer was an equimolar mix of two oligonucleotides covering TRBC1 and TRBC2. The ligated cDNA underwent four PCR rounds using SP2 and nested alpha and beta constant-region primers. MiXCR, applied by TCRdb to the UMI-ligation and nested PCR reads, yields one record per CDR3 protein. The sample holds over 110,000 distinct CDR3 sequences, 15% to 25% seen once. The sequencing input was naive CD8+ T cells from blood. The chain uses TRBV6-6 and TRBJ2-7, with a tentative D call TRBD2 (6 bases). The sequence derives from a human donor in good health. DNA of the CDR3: TGTGCCAGCAGTTACTCGGAGGGCCACGAGCAGTACTTC. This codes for CASSYSEGHEQYF.